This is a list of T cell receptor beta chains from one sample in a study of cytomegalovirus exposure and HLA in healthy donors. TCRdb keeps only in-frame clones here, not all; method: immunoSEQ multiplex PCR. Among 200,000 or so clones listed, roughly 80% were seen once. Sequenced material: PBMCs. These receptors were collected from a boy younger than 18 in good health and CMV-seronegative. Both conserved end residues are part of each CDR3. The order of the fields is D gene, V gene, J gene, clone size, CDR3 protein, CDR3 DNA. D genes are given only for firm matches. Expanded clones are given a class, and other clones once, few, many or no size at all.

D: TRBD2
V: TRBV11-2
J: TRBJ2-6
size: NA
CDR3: CASSLVPAGGPGGANVLTF
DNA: TGTGCCAGCAGCTTAGTACCAGCGGGAGGGCCGGGAGGGGCCAACGTCCTGACTTTC

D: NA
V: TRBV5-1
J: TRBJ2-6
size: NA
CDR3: CASSLLNSPPRSGANVLTF
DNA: TGCGCCAGCAGCTTGTTAAACAGCCCCCCCAGATCTGGGGCCAACGTCCTGACTTTC

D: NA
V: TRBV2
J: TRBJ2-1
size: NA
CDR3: CASSPSSFIYNEQFF
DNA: TGTGCCAGCAGTCCGTCTAGTTTTATCTACAATGAGCAGTTCTTC

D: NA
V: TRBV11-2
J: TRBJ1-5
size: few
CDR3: CASSFGQNQPQHF
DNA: TGTGCCAGCAGCTTTGGCCAGAATCAGCCCCAGCATTTT

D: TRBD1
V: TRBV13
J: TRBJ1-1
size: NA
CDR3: CASSGGQGVSTEAFF
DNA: TGTGCCAGCAGCGGGGGACAGGGGGTGAGCACTGAAGCTTTCTTT

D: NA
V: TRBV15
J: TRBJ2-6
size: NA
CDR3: CATSRDGAGGANVLTF
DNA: TGTGCCACCAGCAGAGATGGAGCTGGTGGGGCCAACGTCCTGACTTTC

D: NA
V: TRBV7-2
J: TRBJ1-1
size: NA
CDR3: CASSLGGGTEAFF
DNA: TGTGCCAGCAGCTTAGGTGGAGGCACTGAAGCTTTCTTT

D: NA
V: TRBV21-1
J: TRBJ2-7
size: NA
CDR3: CASSKVSGTGVGYEQYF
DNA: TGTGCCAGCAGCAAGGTTTCCGGGACAGGGGTAGGGTACGAGCAGTACTTC

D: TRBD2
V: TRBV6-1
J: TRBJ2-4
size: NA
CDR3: CASRSSGGDGNIQYF
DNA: TGTGCCAGCAGGTCTAGCGGGGGAGATGGGAACATTCAGTACTTC

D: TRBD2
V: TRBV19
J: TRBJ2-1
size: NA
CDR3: CASRAIGGAGGEQFF
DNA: TGTGCCAGTCGGGCGATCGGGGGGGCCGGTGGTGAGCAGTTCTTC